The rows below give T cell receptor beta chains drawn from one sample of a study of beta chain features in type 1 diabetes. Profiling relied on immunoSEQ multiplex PCR, and the TCRdb table lists in-frame clones only, not all of them. The sample lists some 350,000 clones; roughly 14% were seen once. Material: naive CD4+ T cells from blood. The receptors were sampled from a woman younger than 35 with type 1 diabetes. CDR3s include the opening cysteine and the closing phenylalanine or tryptophan. D genes are given only for firm matches. The size of a clone is reported for some rows only, either as once, few or many, or as a class for expanded clones.

J	V	D	size	CDR3	DNA
TRBJ2-1	TRBV4-1	TRBD2	few	CASSQVAGVGNEQFF	TGCGCCAGCAGCCAAGTAGCGGGAGTTGGCAATGAGCAGTTCTTC
TRBJ2-3	TRBV7-3	TRBD1	NA	CASSLLQGKADTQYF	TGTGCCAGCAGCCTATTACAGGGGAAGGCAGATACGCAGTATTTT
TRBJ2-1	TRBV5-1	TRBD2	NA	CASRPRSGSSYNEQFF	TGCGCCAGCAGACCGAGAAGCGGGAGCTCCTACAATGAGCAGTTCTTC
TRBJ2-7	TRBV5-1	TRBD2	few	CASSLGLAQNYEQYF	TGCGCCAGCAGCCTTGGACTAGCGCAAAACTACGAGCAGTACTTC
TRBJ2-7	TRBV7-6	TRBD2	NA	CASSSGTSGRSYEQYF	TGTGCCAGCAGTTCCGGGACTAGCGGGAGGTCCTACGAGCAGTACTTC
TRBJ2-3	TRBV4-1	TRBD2	NA	CASSRVAGGRDTQYF	TGCGCCAGCAGCCGAGTAGCGGGAGGGAGGGATACGCAGTATTTT
TRBJ2-6	TRBV6-1	TRBD1	NA	CASSEDRGHGANVLTF	TGTGCCAGCAGTGAAGACAGGGGGCATGGGGCCAACGTCCTGACTTTC
TRBJ2-2	TRBV7-3	TRBD1	few	CASSLAGQGHGELFF	TGTGCCAGCAGCTTAGCGGGACAGGGGCACGGGGAGCTGTTTTTT
TRBJ1-2	TRBV5-1	TRBD1	few	CASSSTGTVYGYTF	TGCGCCAGCAGCTCTACCGGGACAGTCTATGGCTACACCTTC
TRBJ1-5	TRBV28	NA	NA	CASSRPGLVNQPQHF	TGTGCCAGCAGCCGTCCGGGACTGGTCAATCAGCCCCAGCATTTT
TRBJ2-1	TRBV19	TRBD2	NA	CASFPTSGSYNEQFF	TGTGCCAGTTTTCCGACTAGCGGTTCCTACAATGAGCAGTTCTTC
TRBJ1-5	TRBV6-5	NA	NA	CASSYSRGNQPQHF	TGTGCCAGCAGTTACTCGAGGGGCAATCAGCCCCAGCATTTT
TRBJ1-2	TRBV30	NA	NA	CAWRPGTPGYTF	TGTGCCTGGAGGCCTGGGACACCCGGCTACACCTTC
TRBJ2-1	TRBV20-1	NA	NA	CSAFGNEQFF	TGCAGTGCCTTCGGCAATGAGCAGTTCTTC
TRBJ2-7	TRBV9	TRBD1	once	CASSVDNRGYEQYF	TGTGCCAGCAGCGTAGATAACAGGGGCTACGAGCAGTACTTC